The 3 T cell receptor beta chains below all came from one sample that was sequenced in a study of post-analysis software for immune sequencing data. What these receptors recognize is not known. Study results and limitations: Compared with controls, patients had more of about 5 TRBV segments, including TRBV5-6, TRBV5-1 and TRBV20-1.

Prepared libraries of TCR beta cDNA carried unique molecular identifiers. One entry per CDR3 protein results from TCRdb running MiXCR on the PCR reads. The top ten hold around an eighth of the sample, which has 450,000 or so distinct CDR3 sequences, around 40% seen once. The specimen sequenced was blood. The receptors shown here come from a girl aged 10 to 17 with multiple sclerosis.

The chain uses TRBV5-1 and TRBJ2-3; 10 positions match TRBD1. CDR1 is SGHRS, CDR2 YFSETQ, per germline. The CDR3 consists of 15 residues. With V trimmed by 1 base and J by 2 bases, 1 base remained unmatched. The CDR3 is CASSLRQGATDTQYF. CDR3 nucleotide sequence: TGCGCCAGCAGCTTGAGACAGGGGGCCACAGATACGCAGTATTTT.

The chain has TRBV18 and TRBJ1-5; perhaps TRBD1 as D (6 bases). V was pared by 5 bases and J by 3 bases, with 11 bases between. Looked up from germline, CDR1 is KGHSH and CDR2 is LQKENI. This CDR3 contains 14 residues. CDR3 coding DNA: TGTGCCAGCTCAGACTCAGGGGTCAATCAGCCCCAGCATTTT. It encodes CASSDSGVNQPQHF.

The V and J genes are TRBV29-1 and TRBJ1-1; D is perhaps TRBD1 (5 bases). Trimming removed 0 bases at V and 0 bases at J, with 8 bases between. The CDR3 loop spans 14 amino acids. CDR1 is SQVTM, CDR2 ANQGSEA, per germline. The CDR3 nucleotides read TGCAGCGTTGAAGAACCAGGGATGAACACTGAAGCTTTCTTT. This translates into CSVEEPGMNTEAFF.